This section outlines one T cell receptor (beta chain) sequence together with its context. Its antigen is undetermined. The CDR3 spans 12 residues. Germline V gene sequence: CDR1 GTSNPN, CDR2 SVGIG (reference sequence). V was shortened by 0 bases and J by 6 bases, with 8 bases between the two germline ends. Donors were ostensibly healthy at sampling, although undocumented immune exposures were probable. In the PCR, 60 Vbeta and 13 Jbeta primers were used. Data came from immunoSEQ multiplex PCR; TCRdb stores just in-frame clones and leaves some out. Of around 130,000 clones listed, around 78% are singletons. The data originate from a study of cytomegalovirus exposure and HLA in healthy donors. Whole-study results and caveats: Within the data, a cluster of highly shared sequence variants was likely a sequencing artifact. Some V segments could not be told apart, so they were left out, TRBV6-2 and TRBV6-3 among them.

The TCR sequence derives from a woman aged 18-29 years in good health and CMV-seronegative. The sample consisted of PBMCs. V usage is TRBV30 and J usage is TRBJ1-2; D may be TRBD1 (5 bases). CDR3 DNA: TGTGCCTGGAGTGTACAAGGGGATGGCTACACCTTC. It codes for CAWSVQGDGYTF.